The source of this T cell receptor (beta chain) is a study of cytomegalovirus exposure and HLA in healthy donors. The PCR employed 60 Vbeta primers together with 13 Jbeta primers. Using immunoSEQ multiplex PCR, the repertoire was profiled, and TCRdb retains in-frame clones only, with some absent. The top ten clones hold less than 1.5% of a sample with approximately 89,000 clones, 60% to 80% of them seen once. The CDR3 has 16 amino acids. The germline V gene has CDR1 SGHAT and CDR2 FQNNGV. Trimming cost V 3 bases and J 4 bases; bases outside gene matches: 9. The chain couples TRBV11-2 to TRBJ2-3, with 8 bases identical to TRBD2. The sample comprised PBMCs. This TCR came from a female donor in good health and CMV-seronegative. The CDR3: CASSFWRGAAPDTQYF. The DNA for the CDR3 is TGTGCCAGCAGCTTCTGGCGGGGGGCCGCCCCAGATACGCAGTATTTT. The full variable domain, in which reference TRBV11-2 and TRBJ2-3 provide the parts outside the CDR3, is EAGVAQSPRYKIIEKRQSVAFWCNPISGHATLYWYQQILGQGPKLLIQFQNNGVVDDSQLPKDRFSAERLKGVDSTLKIQPAKLEDSAVYLCASSFWRGAAPDTQYFGPGTRLTVL.